The next 28 T cell receptor beta chains were all read from a single sample in a study of CD8 T cells in Susac syndrome. Random hexamers were used to reverse transcribe an amount of roughly 0.5 to 1 ug RNA. TCRdb fed the immunoSEQ multiplex PCR reads into MiXCR, producing one record per CDR3 protein. The table lists 180,000 or so distinct CDR3 sequences, 90% to 95% of them singletons. Sequencing was performed on CD4+ T cells from PBMCs. Receptors originate from a human donor in good health.

V gene TRBV20-1 combines with J gene TRBJ2-3, with 11 positions matching TRBD2. The CDR3 loop spans 15 amino acids. Germline CDR1 is DFQATT and CDR2 is SNEGSKA (reference sequence). V shed 0 bases and J 4 bases; nucleotides not matched to a gene: 3. CDR3 protein: CSARDPSGGPDTQYF. The CDR3 DNA reads as TGCAGTGCTAGAGATCCTAGCGGGGGGCCAGATACGCAGTATTTT.

This clonotype was found once. The chain joins TRBV3-1 to TRBJ1-6, with D possibly being TRBD1 (5 bases). Germline CDR1 LGHDT, CDR2 YNNKEL (reference sequence). V lost 1 base, J lost 9 bases, and 10 bases lay in between. The CDR3 is 14 amino acids. In DNA, the CDR3 is TGTGCCAGCAGCCAAGCGGGGGGGAGTTCACCCCTCCACTTT. It codes for CASSQAGGSSPLHF.

This chain joins TRBV20-1 and TRBJ2-5; unclear D gene. From germline, CDR1 is DFQATT and CDR2 SNEGSKA (reference sequence). Trimming shortened V by 3 bases and J by 1 base, and 6 bases separated the two germline ends. This CDR3 has 12 amino acids. The CDR3 bases are TGCAGTGCTAGGCTCAGCCAAGAGACCCAGTACTTC. This gives the protein CSARLSQETQYF.

This chain joins TRBV20-1 and TRBJ1-5; TRBD1 aligns across 9 bases. J lost 4 bases, V lost 6 bases, and 7 bases had no gene match. The CDR3 has 14 residues. Germline V gene data show CDR1 as DFQATT and CDR2 as SNEGSKA (reference sequence). The CDR3 protein is CSALKGQGNQPQHF. The CDR3 nucleotides are TGCAGTGCCCTAAAGGGACAGGGAAATCAGCCCCAGCATTTT.

The J gene is TRBJ2-5, the V gene TRBV29-1; TRBD1 matches 8 bases. Looked up from germline, CDR1 is SQVTM and CDR2 is ANQGSEA. V dropped 4 bases and J dropped 4; count of bases not matched to a gene: 8. The CDR3 has 14 residues. This chain's CDR3 is CSVAPGGAGETQYF. DNA of the CDR3: TGCAGCGTTGCTCCAGGGGGCGCGGGAGAGACCCAGTACTTC.

V usage is TRBV14 and J usage is TRBJ1-6; D is ambiguous. V was shortened by 1 base and J by 9 bases, with 4 bases between the two germline ends. This CDR3 is 12 amino acids long. CDR1 and CDR2 from the germline V gene are SGHDN and FVKESK. CDR3 amino acids: CASSQVRSPLHF. The CDR3 coding sequence is TGTGCCAGCAGCCAAGTTCGTTCACCCCTCCACTTT.

The chain has TRBV13 and TRBJ2-3; TRBD2 matches 7 bases. V lost 3 bases to trimming and J lost 0 bases; unmatched junction nucleotides: 3. CDR1 is PRHDT, CDR2 FYEKMQ, per germline (reference sequence). CDR3 length: 15 residues. The CDR3 nucleotides are TGTGCCAGCAGCTTCAGGCGGGGGAGCACAGATACGCAGTATTTT. Its translation is CASSFRRGSTDTQYF.

This clonotype was seen just once. V gene TRBV27 combines with J gene TRBJ2-7; D possibly corresponds to TRBD2 (5 bases). The CDR3 covers 12 residues. Germline V gene data show CDR1 as MNHEY and CDR2 as SMNVEV (reference sequence). V was cut by 3 bases and J by 7 bases, with 10 bases left in between. This CDR3 is CASSFPEGEQYF. DNA for the CDR3: TGTGCCAGCAGTTTCCCCGAGGGTGAGCAGTACTTC.

The rearrangement links TRBV12-3 or TRBV12-4 to TRBJ1-4; D is uncertain. Trimming removed 3 bases from V and 7 bases from J, with 12 bases in between. There are 14 residues in the CDR3. The CDR3 DNA reads as TGTGCCAGCAGTTTGGGCGATGGGGTTGAAAAACTGTTTTTT. It codes for CASSLGDGVEKLFF.

J is TRBJ2-5 and V is TRBV29-1, with D perhaps assigned TRBD1 or TRBD2 (5 bases each). CDR1 is SQVTM and CDR2 is ANQGSEA in the germline V gene. CDR3 length: 13 residues. The germline V and J ends were trimmed by 8 bases and 2 bases, with 15 bases remaining between them. CDR3 loop: CSWRGALQETQYF. CDR3 DNA sequence: TGCAGCTGGAGAGGGGCCCTACAAGAGACCCAGTACTTC.

The sample holds one count of this clonotype. The V call is TRBV5-6, the J call TRBJ2-7, with D perhaps given as TRBD1 or TRBD2 (5 bases each). Per the germline V gene, CDR1 is SGHDT and CDR2 is YYEEEE. The CDR3 has 15 amino acids. V lost 3 bases and J 3 bases, leaving 16 bases between the germline ends. CDR3: CASSSAPAGSYEQYF. The CDR3 region has the DNA TGTGCCAGCAGCTCCGCCCCGGCAGGGAGCTACGAGCAGTACTTC.

The chain combines TRBV30 with TRBJ1-2; 9 bases agree with TRBD1. V shed 4 bases and J 5 bases; nucleotides not matched to a gene: 8. The CDR3 has 14 amino acids. CDR1 and CDR2 (germline): GTSNPN, SVGIG (reference sequence). The CDR3 nucleotides are TGTGCCTGGAAAATACAGGGGGCCGGATATGGCTACACCTTC. The encoded protein is CAWKIQGAGYGYTF.

The chain recombines TRBV29-1 with TRBJ2-1; 9 bases are a match to TRBD1. CDR1 SQVTM and CDR2 ANQGSEA come from the germline V gene. V dropped 1 base and J dropped 8; count of bases not matched to a gene: 12. CDR3 length equals 16 residues. CDR3 loop: CSVEGGQGFLFDEQFF. The CDR3 DNA is TGCAGCGTTGAAGGGGGACAGGGTTTTTTGTTTGATGAGCAGTTCTTC.

The rearrangement uses TRBV29-1 and TRBJ2-5; TRBD2 might be the D (5 bases). Germline values: CDR1 SQVTM, CDR2 ANQGSEA. CDR3 length: 15 residues. V lost 2 bases, J lost 4 bases, and 17 bases lay in between. CDR3 nucleotides: TGCAGCGTTGAATTTTTTGAGGGCTCTGGAGAGACCCAGTACTTC. Translated, it gives CSVEFFEGSGETQYF. The full variable domain, with the rest looked up from reference TRBV29-1 and TRBJ2-5, is SAVISQKPSRDICQRGTSLTIQCQVDSQVTMMFWYRQQPGQSLTLIATANQGSEATYESGFVIDKFPISRPNLTFSTLTVSNMSPEDSSIYLCSVEFFEGSGETQYFGPGTRLLVL.

This clonotype was seen once. The chain recombines TRBV30 with TRBJ2-7, with D tentatively TRBD1 (6 bases). CDR1 is GTSNPN, CDR2 SVGIG, per germline (reference sequence). CDR3 size: 13 residues. Trimming took 4 bases from V and 4 from J, leaving 14 bases between them. The DNA for the CDR3 is TGTGCCTGGACCTTCGGGACACATTACGAGCAGTACTTC. It is translated as CAWTFGTHYEQYF.

The chain combines TRBV14 with TRBJ2-1, with D unresolved. Germline lookup yields CDR1 SGHDN and CDR2 FVKESK. Trimming took 3 bases from V and 6 from J, leaving 6 bases between them. This CDR3 region has 12 residues. Here the CDR3 DNA reads TGTGCCAGCAGCCAGTCGCCCAATGAGCAGTTCTTC. This gives the protein CASSQSPNEQFF.

This chain's CDR3 is CASRPGLTTTNSPLHF. CDR3 nucleotide sequence: TGTGCCAGCAGACCCGGACTGACTACTACTAATTCACCCCTCCACTTT. The rearrangement uses TRBV3-1 and TRBJ1-6, with D unclear. Per the germline V gene, CDR1 is LGHDT and CDR2 is YNNKEL (reference sequence). Trimming cost V 6 bases and J 6 bases, with 18 bases left between them. The CDR3 is made up of 16 amino acids.

The CDR3 here is CSPYRGRNSPLHF. CDR3 coding DNA: TGCAGTCCCTACAGGGGTCGGAATTCACCCCTCCACTTT. The chain recombines TRBV20-1 with TRBJ1-6, with TRBD1 matching 7 bases. This CDR3 is built from 13 residues. The V gene's germline CDR1 is DFQATT and CDR2 SNEGSKA (reference sequence). J gave up 7 bases and V 8 bases, and 8 bases lay outside the gene matches.

This chain links TRBV4-3 with TRBJ2-6, with no clear D. Germline CDR1 LGHNA, CDR2 YSLEER. The ends were cut back, 1 base at V and 0 bases at J, with 10 bases in the middle. The CDR3 has 17 amino acids. The CDR3 region has the DNA TGCGCCAGCAGCCAAGGCCCTTCGAGCTCTGGGGCCAACGTCCTGACTTTC. As protein: CASSQGPSSSGANVLTF.

The chain joins TRBV5-6 to TRBJ1-6; possibly TRBD1 for D (6 bases). Germline V gene sequence: CDR1 SGHDT, CDR2 YYEEEE. This CDR3 contains 16 residues. The germline V and J ends were trimmed by 1 base and 10 bases, with 18 bases remaining between them. The CDR3, as DNA: TGTGCCAGCAGCTTGAATCCCCTCAGGGGCGGATCACCCCTCCACTTT. Translating it yields CASSLNPLRGGSPLHF. The full variable domain, rest sourced from reference TRBV5-6 and TRBJ1-6, is DAGVTQSPTHLIKTRGQQVTLRCSPKSGHDTVSWYQQALGQGPQFIFQYYEEEERQRGNFPDRFSGHQFPNYSSELNVNALLLGDSALYLCASSLNPLRGGSPLHFGNGTRLTVT.

The V call is TRBV5-6, the J call TRBJ2-7; D is possibly TRBD1 or TRBD2 (5 bases each). Looked up from germline, CDR1 is SGHDT and CDR2 is YYEEEE. The CDR3 consists of 12 residues. V lost 1 base and J 7 bases, leaving 9 bases between the germline ends. The CDR3 sequence: CASSLKWGEQYF. The CDR3 DNA reads TGTGCCAGCAGCTTGAAGTGGGGGGAGCAGTACTTC.

The chain couples TRBV4-3 to TRBJ2-6; unclear D gene. The germline V and J ends were trimmed by 1 base and 2 bases, with 9 bases remaining between them. CDR1 and CDR2 from the germline V gene are LGHNA and YSLEER. The CDR3 has 16 amino acids. CDR3 in DNA: TGCGCCAGCAGCCAAGTCCTTTCGGCTGGGGCCAACGTCCTGACTTTC. Amino acid sequence: CASSQVLSAGANVLTF.

In its sample, this clonotype was seen once. V is TRBV3-1 and J is TRBJ1-1; D is unresolved. CDR3 size: 13 residues. Germline-derived CDR1 and CDR2 are LGHDT and YNNKEL (reference sequence). Trimming took 6 bases from V and 2 from J, leaving 10 bases between them. CDR3 in amino acids: CASRFQINTEAFF. The CDR3 bases are TGTGCCAGCAGGTTCCAGATAAACACTGAAGCTTTCTTT.

The chain couples TRBV27 to TRBJ2-3; TRBD2 matches at 9 bases. V shed 5 bases and J 2 bases; nucleotides not matched to a gene: 5. The CDR3 contains 15 residues. Looked up from germline, CDR1 is MNHEY and CDR2 is SMNVEV (reference sequence). The CDR3: CASSRSGGFTDTQYF. The CDR3 DNA is TGTGCCAGCAGTCGTAGCGGGGGCTTCACAGATACGCAGTATTTT.

This clonotype was detected once. The chain couples TRBV29-1 to TRBJ1-2, with TRBD1 as a possible D gene (5 bases). Trimming took off 6 bases at V and 0 bases at J, with 8 bases between the two ends. The germline V gene has CDR1 SQVTM and CDR2 ANQGSEA. CDR3 length equals 12 residues. The CDR3 loop reads CSVGTPNYGYTF. In DNA form, the CDR3 reads TGCAGCGTGGGGACGCCTAACTATGGCTACACCTTC.

This chain connects TRBV14 to TRBJ2-7, with TRBD2 matching 7 bases. After removal of 2 bases from V and 5 bases from J, the junction contained 6 bases not matched to a gene. CDR3 length: 14 residues. Per the germline V gene, CDR1 is SGHDN and CDR2 is FVKESK. The CDR3 reads CASSQRLAPHEQYF. The CDR3 DNA is TGTGCCAGCAGCCAACGACTAGCTCCCCACGAGCAGTACTTC.

This chain connects TRBV7-2 to TRBJ2-1; maybe TRBD2 (6 bases). V was clipped by 3 bases and J by 0 bases, with 12 bases between them. This CDR3 is built from 16 residues. Germline V gene data show CDR1 as SGHTA and CDR2 as FQGNSA. DNA of the CDR3: TGTGCCAGCAGCTTGGTGGGGGGAAGCTCCTACAATGAGCAGTTCTTC. Translation: CASSLVGGSSYNEQFF.

The chain is built from TRBV5-1 and TRBJ2-1; TRBD2 matches 12 bases. Germline assignment: CDR1 SGHRS and CDR2 YFSETQ. V lost 0 bases and J lost 2; bases outside the gene matches: 0. The CDR3 is 16 residues long. The CDR3 is CASSLASGGAYNEQFF. CDR3 DNA: TGCGCCAGCAGCTTGGCTAGCGGGGGGGCCTACAATGAGCAGTTCTTC.